One sample yielded the 20 T cell receptor beta chains listed below, sequenced in a study of T cell responses to AZD1222 COVID-19 vaccine. Generated by immunoSEQ multiplex PCR, the TCRdb table keeps only in-frame clones and is missing some. The table records roughly 130,000 clones, about nine tenths of them present only once. The source material was peripheral blood, sampled on day 0 of AZD1222 vaccination. These receptor sequences come from an adult in good health.

V and J are TRBV7-2 and TRBJ2-7; unclear D gene. V gave up 2 bases and J gave up 6 bases, with 8 bases separating them. This CDR3 comprises 12 residues. CDR1 and CDR2 (germline): SGHTA, FQGNSA. Here the CDR3 reads CASSLPPGEQYF. The CDR3, as DNA: TGTGCCAGCAGCTTACCCCCTGGCGAGCAGTACTTC.

J is TRBJ2-7 and V is TRBV5-1, with D perhaps matching TRBD1 (6 bases). Germline assignment: CDR1 SGHRS and CDR2 YFSETQ. V was shortened by 4 bases and J by 6 bases, with 14 bases between the two germline ends. The CDR3 spans 13 residues. In DNA, the CDR3 is TGCGCCAGCAGCACCCCCCAGGGGCTCGAGCAGTACTTC. Its translation: CASSTPQGLEQYF. The entire variable domain, with the rest obtained from reference TRBV5-1 and TRBJ2-7, is as follows: KAGVTQTPRYLIKTRGQQVTLSCSPISGHRSVSWYQQTPGQGLQFLFEYFSETQRNKGNFPGRFSGRQFSNSRSEMNVSTLELGDSALYLCASSTPQGLEQYFGPGTRLTVT.

The chain links TRBV25-1 to TRBJ2-3, with D possibly matching TRBD2 (5 bases). CDR3 length equals 13 residues. Looked up from germline, CDR1 is MGHDK and CDR2 is SYGVNS. V was cut by 4 bases and J by 9 bases, with 14 bases left in between. The CDR3 DNA is TGTGCCAGCAGTGCGAATTCCGGAGGCACGCAGTATTTT. Translated: CASSANSGGTQYF.

The rearrangement uses TRBV12-3 or TRBV12-4 and TRBJ1-1; D is undetermined. The CDR3 extends over 13 amino acids. V lost 6 bases, J lost 2 bases, and 10 bases lay in between. The CDR3 region has the DNA TGTGCCAGCAGAAAGGACGTAAACACTGAAGCTTTCTTT. Protein sequence: CASRKDVNTEAFF.

This clone was picked up one time. J is TRBJ1-5 and V is TRBV18; D unresolved. The V end was cut by 2 bases, the J end by 1 base, with 9 bases between. The CDR3 is made up of 15 amino acids. The germline V gene has CDR1 KGHSH and CDR2 LQKENI. The CDR3 DNA reads TGTGCCAGCTCACCATCAGTTCAAAGCAATCAGCCCCAGCATTTT. Its translation is CASSPSVQSNQPQHF.

This clone came up once. This chain uses TRBV28 with TRBJ2-4, with TRBD1 matching over 9 bases. Trimming removed 4 bases from V and 9 bases from J; junction bases left unmatched: 10. This CDR3 comprises 15 residues. Germline CDR1 is MDHEN and CDR2 is SYDVKM. CDR3 nucleotide sequence: TGTGCCAGCAGTTCCCCCGGGACAGGGACAAGCATTCAGTACTTC. This codes for CASSSPGTGTSIQYF.

V gene TRBV11-1 combines with J gene TRBJ2-7; the match to TRBD2 covers 7 bases. The CDR3 consists of 14 residues. The V gene's germline CDR1 is SGHAT and CDR2 FQDESV (reference sequence). After removal of 3 bases from V and 3 bases from J, the junction contained 5 bases not matched to a gene. CDR3 loop: CASSFGGTDYEQYF. The CDR3 DNA follows: TGTGCCAGCAGCTTCGGGGGGACGGACTACGAGCAGTACTTC.

This clone has more than one count but fewer than ten. The chain employs TRBV6-2 or TRBV6-3 and TRBJ1-2; possibly TRBD1 for D (5 bases). Germline lookup yields CDR1 MNHEY and CDR2 SVGEGT. The CDR3 runs 16 residues. Trimming removed 2 bases at V and 0 bases at J, with 13 bases between. Here the CDR3 DNA reads TGTGCCAGCAGTTACGGGGGTTTCGTTTCTAACTATGGCTACACCTTC. Its translation: CASSYGGFVSNYGYTF.

J is TRBJ1-6 and V is TRBV7-6; 11 nucleotides align to TRBD1. Trimming at V came to 0 bases and at J to 10 bases, leaving 2 bases not matched to a gene. The V gene's germline CDR1 is SGHVS and CDR2 FNYEAQ. The CDR3 loop spans 15 amino acids. The CDR3 loop is CASSLARTGGSPLHF. The CDR3, as DNA: TGTGCCAGCAGCTTAGCGAGGACAGGGGGCTCACCCCTCCACTTT. Supplemented by reference TRBV7-6 and TRBJ1-6, the full variable domain reads GAGVSQSPRYKVTKRGQDVALRCDPISGHVSLYWYRQALGQGPEFLTYFNYEAQQDKSGLPNDRFSAERPEGSISTLTIQRTEQRDSAMYRCASSLARTGGSPLHFGNGTRLTVT.

The chain has TRBV7-8 and TRBJ2-3; D is uncertain. The CDR3 runs 16 residues. V lost 1 base, J lost 0 bases, and 11 bases lay in between. Germline loops: CDR1 SGHVS, CDR2 FQNEAQ. For the CDR3, the DNA is TGTGCCAGCAGCTTAGTGTGGGGTACTAGCACAGATACGCAGTATTTT. It translates to CASSLVWGTSTDTQYF.

This chain joins TRBV28 and TRBJ1-6; 7 bases are a match to TRBD1. This CDR3 is 16 amino acids long. Germline V gene data show CDR1 as MDHEN and CDR2 as SYDVKM. V was pared by 4 bases and J by 0 bases, with 3 bases of the junction left unmatched. The CDR3 region has the DNA TGTGCCAGCAGTTGGGACAGCCTCTCCTATAATTCACCCCTCCACTTT. This sequence encodes CASSWDSLSYNSPLHF.

The chain links TRBV13 to TRBJ1-1, with D possibly TRBD1 on 6 matching bases. From germline, CDR1 is PRHDT and CDR2 FYEKMQ (reference sequence). The CDR3 totals 14 residues. V was shortened by 5 bases and J by 1 base, with 11 bases between the two germline ends. The CDR3 spells CASSRGLQNTEAFF. CDR3 coding DNA: TGTGCCAGCAGCCGGGGGCTCCAGAACACTGAAGCTTTCTTT.

The chain combines TRBV7-2 with TRBJ1-5, with 7 bases matching TRBD1. Looked up from germline, CDR1 is SGHTA and CDR2 is FQGNSA. This CDR3 has 14 residues. J was trimmed by 6 bases and V by 1 base; bases with no gene match: 3. The chain's CDR3 is CASSLEGGGQPQHF. CDR3 nucleotides: TGTGCCAGCAGCTTAGAAGGGGGCGGTCAGCCCCAGCATTTT.

The rearrangement uses TRBV7-3 and TRBJ1-1; the match to TRBD1 covers 9 bases. The length of the CDR3 is 16 residues. V lost 5 bases and J lost 1; bases outside the gene matches: 8. The germline CDR1 and CDR2 sequences are SGHTA and FQGTGA. The CDR3 spells CASSKQGASRNTEAFF. CDR3 coding DNA: TGTGCCAGCAGCAAACAGGGGGCGTCCCGGAACACTGAAGCTTTCTTT.

The V and J genes are TRBV9 and TRBJ2-1, with 11 bases matching TRBD1. Germline lookup yields CDR1 SGDLS and CDR2 YYNGEE. The CDR3 is made up of 16 amino acids. V gave up 1 base and J gave up 7 bases; unmatched junction bases: 7. CDR3 DNA: TGTGCCAGCAGCGTAAGCGGACAGGGGGCGCGTAATGAGCAGTTCTTC. Its translation: CASSVSGQGARNEQFF.

The rearrangement joins TRBV7-9 to TRBJ2-2, with a possible D match to TRBD1 (6 bases). V lost 3 bases and J lost 6, with 8 bases in between. Germline lookup yields CDR1 SEHNR and CDR2 FQNEAQ (reference sequence). The CDR3 runs 13 residues. The CDR3 reads CASSFSGAGELFF. CDR3 DNA sequence: TGTGCCAGCAGCTTTTCAGGGGCCGGGGAGCTGTTTTTT.

The chain recombines TRBV6-5 with TRBJ1-5, with no clear D. This CDR3 region has 13 residues. Germline V gene lookup returns CDR1 MNHEY and CDR2 SVGAGI. Trimming took off 4 bases at V and 3 bases at J, with 7 bases between the two ends. The CDR3 here is CASSSGNNQPQHF. CDR3 sequence (DNA): TGTGCCAGCAGTTCAGGAAACAATCAGCCCCAGCATTTT.

This rearrangement joins TRBV10-3 to TRBJ2-5, with TRBD2 matching 10 bases. The CDR3 has 15 amino acids. Unmatched junction bases numbered 2, after V lost 0 bases and J lost 4 bases. CDR1 and CDR2 (germline): ENHRY, SYGVKD. This CDR3 reads CAISESQRGGETQYF. DNA for the CDR3: TGTGCCATCAGTGAGTCCCAGCGGGGGGGAGAGACCCAGTACTTC.

The genes are TRBV7-9 and TRBJ1-2, with D unclear. With 4 bases removed from V and 1 base from J, the gap between germline ends came to 10 bases. The CDR3 spans 14 residues. Germline CDR1 is SEHNR and CDR2 is FQNEAQ (reference sequence). As DNA, the CDR3 is TGTGCCAGCAGCTCGGACGGGAATAACTATGGCTACACCTTC. Its translation is CASSSDGNNYGYTF.

The CDR3 spells CASSPGTVNSNQPQHF. CDR3 DNA sequence: TGTGCCAGCAGCCCGGGGACTGTGAATAGCAATCAGCCCCAGCATTTT. This sequence joins TRBV11-2 and TRBJ1-5, with D possibly matching TRBD1 (5 bases). V shed 5 bases and J shed 0 bases, with 14 bases lying between them. Per germline, CDR1 SGHAT and CDR2 FQNNGV. The CDR3 totals 16 residues.